The source of this TCR beta chain is a study of blood T cells in healthy people across ages. Overall study: Template switching recovered approximately one barcoded beta molecule for every two T cells. General observations from the study: Aged donors had fewer naive CD4+ cells and lower diversity than long-lived donors.

V lost 4 bases, J lost 4 bases, and 6 bases lay in between. Per the germline V gene, CDR1 is SGHTA and CDR2 is FQGNSA. CDR3 length: 12 residues. Points on this clonotype: Its antigen is currently unknown.

Sample-barcoded 5' priming and a J-beta primer mix drove a second PCR of 7 to 11 cycles. A single record per CDR3 protein comes from TCRdb applying MiXCR to the 5' RACE reads. Altogether 550,000 to 750,000 distinct CDR3 sequences are present, 21% being singletons, with the ten largest covering more than 3%. This clonotype originated in a man aged 65-85 years in good health. The V and J genes are TRBV7-2 and TRBJ2-3; D is unclear. The sequencing sample was made of blood. CDR3 sequence (DNA): TGTGCCAGCAGCTCTCCGGCAGATACGCAGTATTTT. Protein: CASSSPADTQYF.